This T cell receptor (beta chain) is drawn from a study of CD8 T cells in Susac syndrome. After extraction with the RNeasy kit, about 0.45 to 1 ug of the RNA was reverse transcribed using random hexamers. TCRdb re-called the immunoSEQ multiplex PCR reads with MiXCR, one entry per CDR3 protein. The table lists more than 70,000 distinct CDR3 sequences, 94% of them singletons. Germline V gene data show CDR1 as MNHEY and CDR2 as SMNVEV (reference sequence). With 3 bases clipped from V and 2 bases from J, the junction kept 4 bases outside the gene matches. There are 15 residues in the CDR3. The chain couples TRBV27 to TRBJ2-7, with 10 bases identical to TRBD2. The sequence was collected from a human donor with Susac syndrome. The sequenced sample consisted of CD8+ T cells from PBMCs. CDR3 amino acids: CASSLGSGGTYEQYF. In DNA form, the CDR3 reads TGTGCCAGCAGTTTGGGTAGCGGGGGGACCTACGAGCAGTACTTC.